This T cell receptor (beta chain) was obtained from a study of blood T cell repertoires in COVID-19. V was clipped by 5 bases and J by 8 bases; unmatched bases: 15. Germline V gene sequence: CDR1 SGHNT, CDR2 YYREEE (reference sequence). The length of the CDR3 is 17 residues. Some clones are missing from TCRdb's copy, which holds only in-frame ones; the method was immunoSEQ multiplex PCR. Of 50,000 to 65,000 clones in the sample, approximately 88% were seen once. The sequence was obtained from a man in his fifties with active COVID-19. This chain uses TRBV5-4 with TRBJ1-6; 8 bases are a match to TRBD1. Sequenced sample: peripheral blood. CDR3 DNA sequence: TGTGCCAGCAGTTTGAAGAAAACCGGGACAGGAGATTCACCCCTCCACTTT. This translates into CASSLKKTGTGDSPLHF.